This T cell receptor (beta chain) was sequenced for a study of shared clonotypes between healthy human individuals. Broader study findings: Although depth was large, rarefaction showed that sequencing of the sorted subsets was incomplete. Sharing across a few donors was seen in 4% to 6.5% of naive CD4 clonotypes.

Once extracted for a subset, genomic DNA was divided evenly among several immunoSEQ plates. Original processing methods: ImmunoSEQ output held junction-only sequences without quality scores, so filtering differed. Clones were read by immunoSEQ multiplex PCR, and TCRdb kept only the in-frame ones, dropping some. V and J calls and clone size are copied from that table; D and trimming were computed from the DNA. Of about 2.3 million clones in the sample, under 95% are singletons; the top ten hold approximately 0.41%. The ends were cut back, 5 bases at V and 0 bases at J, with 14 bases in the middle. Germline CDR1 SQVTM, CDR2 ANQGSEA. This CDR3 region has 15 residues. For this clone: The antigen remains unidentified.

Sequenced: naive CD4+ T cells from PBMCs. Subset here: CD45RA+ positively selected. J is TRBJ1-3 and V is TRBV29-1; D is ambiguous. This TCR derives from a man aged 18 to 29 in good health. Some clones in this sample may be carry-over from other donors' samples. For the CDR3, the DNA is TGCAGCGTTCACAACGGCGGGAACTCTGGAAACACCATATATTTT. Its translation: CSVHNGGNSGNTIYF. The whole variable domain, remainder taken from reference TRBV29-1 and TRBJ1-3, is SAVISQKPSRDICQRGTSLTIQCQVDSQVTMMFWYRQQPGQSLTLIATANQGSEATYESGFVIDKFPISRPNLTFSTLTVSNMSPEDSSIYLCSVHNGGNSGNTIYFGEGSWLTVV.